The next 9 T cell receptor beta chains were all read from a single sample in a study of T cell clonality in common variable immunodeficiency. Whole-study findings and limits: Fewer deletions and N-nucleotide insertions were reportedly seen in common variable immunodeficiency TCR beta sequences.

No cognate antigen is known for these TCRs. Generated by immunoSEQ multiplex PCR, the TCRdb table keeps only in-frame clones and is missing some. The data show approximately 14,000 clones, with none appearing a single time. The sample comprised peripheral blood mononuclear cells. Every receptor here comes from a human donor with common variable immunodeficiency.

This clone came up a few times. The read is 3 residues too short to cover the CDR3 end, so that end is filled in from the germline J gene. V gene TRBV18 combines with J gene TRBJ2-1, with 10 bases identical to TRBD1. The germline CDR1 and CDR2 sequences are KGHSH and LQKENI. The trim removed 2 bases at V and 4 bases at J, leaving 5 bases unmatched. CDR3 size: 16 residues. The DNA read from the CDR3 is TGTGCCAGCTCACCAACCGGGACAGGGGATTACAATGAG. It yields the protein CASSPTGTGDYNE. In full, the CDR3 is CASSPTGTGDYNEQFF.

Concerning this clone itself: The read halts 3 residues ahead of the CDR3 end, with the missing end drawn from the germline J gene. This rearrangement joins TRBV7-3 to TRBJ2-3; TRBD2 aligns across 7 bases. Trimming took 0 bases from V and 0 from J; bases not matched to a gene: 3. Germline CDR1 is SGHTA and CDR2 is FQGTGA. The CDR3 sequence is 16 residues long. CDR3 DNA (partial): TGTGCCAGCAGCTTAACCGGGGGGAGAAGCACAGATACG. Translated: CASSLTGGRSTDT. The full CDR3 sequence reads CASSLTGGRSTDTQYF.

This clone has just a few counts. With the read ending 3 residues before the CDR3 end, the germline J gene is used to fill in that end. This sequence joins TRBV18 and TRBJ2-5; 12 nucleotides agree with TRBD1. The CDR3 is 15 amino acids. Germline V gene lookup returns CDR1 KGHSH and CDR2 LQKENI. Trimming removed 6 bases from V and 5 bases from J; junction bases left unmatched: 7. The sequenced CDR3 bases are TGTGCCAGCTCCGGGACAGGGGGCCGCGGGGAGACC. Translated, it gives CASSGTGGRGET. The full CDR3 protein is CASSGTGGRGETQYF.

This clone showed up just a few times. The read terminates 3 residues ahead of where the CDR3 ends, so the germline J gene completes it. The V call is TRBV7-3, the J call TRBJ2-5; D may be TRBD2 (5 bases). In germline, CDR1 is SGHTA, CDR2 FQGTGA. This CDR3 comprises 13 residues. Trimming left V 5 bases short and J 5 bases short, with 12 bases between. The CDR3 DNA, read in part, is TGTGCCAGCAGCCCCAGGTCGGGGGAGACC. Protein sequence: CASSPRSGET. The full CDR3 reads CASSPRSGETQYF.

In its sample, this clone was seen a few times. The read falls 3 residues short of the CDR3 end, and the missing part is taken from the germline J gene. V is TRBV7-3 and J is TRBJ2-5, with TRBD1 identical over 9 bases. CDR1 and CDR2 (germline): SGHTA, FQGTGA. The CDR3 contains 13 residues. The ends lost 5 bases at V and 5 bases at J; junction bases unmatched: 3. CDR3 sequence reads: CASSQDRGETQYF. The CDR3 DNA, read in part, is TGTGCCAGCAGCCAGGACAGGGGCGAGACC. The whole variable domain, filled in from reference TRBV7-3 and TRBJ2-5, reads GAGVSQTPSNKVTEKGKYVELRCDPISGHTALYWYRQSLGQGPEFLIYFQGTGAADDSGLPNDRFFAVRPEGSVSTLKIQRTERGDSAVYLCASSQDRGETQYFGPGTRLLVL.

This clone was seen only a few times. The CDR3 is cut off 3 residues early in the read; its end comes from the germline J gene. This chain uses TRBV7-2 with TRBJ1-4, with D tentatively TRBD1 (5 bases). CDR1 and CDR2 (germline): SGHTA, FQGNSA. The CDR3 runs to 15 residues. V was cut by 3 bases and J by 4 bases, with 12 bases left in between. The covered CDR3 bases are TGTGCCAGCAGCTTCGACAGTACATATAATGAAAAA. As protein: CASSFDSTYNEK. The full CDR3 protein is CASSFDSTYNEKLFF.

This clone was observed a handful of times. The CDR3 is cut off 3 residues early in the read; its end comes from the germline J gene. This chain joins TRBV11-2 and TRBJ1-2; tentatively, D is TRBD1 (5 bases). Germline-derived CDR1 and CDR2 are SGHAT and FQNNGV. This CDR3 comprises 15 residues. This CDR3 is CASSSPVVGLGGYTF. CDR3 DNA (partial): TGTGCCAGCAGCTCCCCTGTGGTGGGGCTCGGGGGC.

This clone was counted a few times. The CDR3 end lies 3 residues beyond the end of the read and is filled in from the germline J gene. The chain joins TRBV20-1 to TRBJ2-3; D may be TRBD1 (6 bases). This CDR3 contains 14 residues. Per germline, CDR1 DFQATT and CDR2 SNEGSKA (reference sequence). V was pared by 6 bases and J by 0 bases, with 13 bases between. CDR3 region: CSALTGKSTDTQYF. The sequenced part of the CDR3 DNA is TGCAGTGCCCTAACAGGGAAGAGCACAGATACG.

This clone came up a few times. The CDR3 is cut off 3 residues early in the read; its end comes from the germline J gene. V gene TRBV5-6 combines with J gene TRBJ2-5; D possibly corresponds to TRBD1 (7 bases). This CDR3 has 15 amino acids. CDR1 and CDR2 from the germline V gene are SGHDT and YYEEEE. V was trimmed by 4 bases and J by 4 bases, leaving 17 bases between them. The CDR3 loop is CASSLDRRGGETQYF. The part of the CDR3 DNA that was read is TGTGCCAGCAGCCTGGACAGGCGGGGAGGAGAGACC. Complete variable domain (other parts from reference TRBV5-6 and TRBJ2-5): DAGVTQSPTHLIKTRGQQVTLRCSPKSGHDTVSWYQQALGQGPQFIFQYYEEEERQRGNFPDRFSGHQFPNYSSELNVNALLLGDSALYLCASSLDRRGGETQYFGPGTRLLVL.